This T cell receptor (beta chain) appears in the sequencing data of a study of blood T cell repertoires in COVID-19. Study details: COVID-19 samples, acute and convalescent, were from the United States, Italy and Spain. PBMCs, B-cell-depleted T cells, or T cells were the source of the cDNA or gDNA that made up the material.

This clone was recorded once. Per the authors' pipeline: Amplification with reference gene primers provided the estimates of nucleated cell counts. Profiling relied on immunoSEQ multiplex PCR, and the TCRdb table lists in-frame clones only, not all of them. V, J and clone size reflect that table, while D and trimming were determined from the DNA. The table lists over 200,000 clones, around 85% of them singletons. The V and J ends lost 1 base and 2 bases respectively, with 11 bases between them. Germline loops: CDR1 MGHRA, CDR2 YSYEKL. This CDR3 is built from 15 residues. The sequence came from a woman over 75 with acute or convalescent COVID-19. The chain links TRBV4-1 to TRBJ1-2, with D unclear. The specimen was peripheral blood. The CDR3 is CASSQAATENYGYTF. CDR3 nucleotide sequence: TGCGCCAGCAGCCAAGCCGCAACAGAAAACTATGGCTACACCTTC.